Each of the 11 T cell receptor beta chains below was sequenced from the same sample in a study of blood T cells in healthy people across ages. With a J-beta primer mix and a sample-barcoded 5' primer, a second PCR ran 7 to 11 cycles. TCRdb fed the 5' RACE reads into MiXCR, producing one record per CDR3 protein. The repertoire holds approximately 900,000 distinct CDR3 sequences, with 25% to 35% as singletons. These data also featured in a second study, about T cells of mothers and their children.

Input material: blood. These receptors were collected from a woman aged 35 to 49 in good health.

CDR3 sequence reads: CAWSIYRDTEAFF. The CDR3 DNA follows: TGTGCCTGGAGTATTTACAGGGACACTGAAGCTTTCTTT. The chain carries TRBV30 and TRBJ1-1; a weak D match, TRBD1 (6 bases). Per the germline V gene, CDR1 is GTSNPN and CDR2 is SVGIG (reference sequence). The CDR3 has 13 amino acids. V lost 2 bases to trimming and J lost 3 bases, with 10 bases between them.

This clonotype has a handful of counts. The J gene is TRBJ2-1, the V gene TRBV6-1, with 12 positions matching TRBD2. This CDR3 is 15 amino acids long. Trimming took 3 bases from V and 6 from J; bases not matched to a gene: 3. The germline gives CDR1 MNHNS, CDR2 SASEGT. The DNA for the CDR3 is TGTGCCAGCAGTGACCGGACTAGCGGGATCAATGAGCAGTTCTTC. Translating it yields CASSDRTSGINEQFF.

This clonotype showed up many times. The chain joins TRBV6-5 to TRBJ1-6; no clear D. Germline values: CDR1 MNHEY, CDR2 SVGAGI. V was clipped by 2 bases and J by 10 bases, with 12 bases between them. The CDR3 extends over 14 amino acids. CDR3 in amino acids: CASSYDEEGSPLHF. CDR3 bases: TGTGCCAGCAGTTACGACGAGGAAGGATCACCCCTCCACTTT.

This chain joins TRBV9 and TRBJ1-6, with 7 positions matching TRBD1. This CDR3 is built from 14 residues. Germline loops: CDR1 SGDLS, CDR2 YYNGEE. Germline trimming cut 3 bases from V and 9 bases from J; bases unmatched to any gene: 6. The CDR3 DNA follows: TGTGCCAGCAGCGCCCGACAGGGTAGTTCACCCCTCCACTTT. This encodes CASSARQGSSPLHF.

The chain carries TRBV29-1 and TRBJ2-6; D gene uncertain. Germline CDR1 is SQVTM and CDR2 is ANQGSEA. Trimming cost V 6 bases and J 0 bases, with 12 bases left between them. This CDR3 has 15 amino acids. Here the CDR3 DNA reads TGCAGCGTGGGCGTGGGTTCCTCTGGGGCCAACGTCCTGACTTTC. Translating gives CSVGVGSSGANVLTF.

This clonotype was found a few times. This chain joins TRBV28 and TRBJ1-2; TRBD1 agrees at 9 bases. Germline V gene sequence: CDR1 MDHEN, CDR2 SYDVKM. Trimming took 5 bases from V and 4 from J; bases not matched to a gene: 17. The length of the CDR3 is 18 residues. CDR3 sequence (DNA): TGTGCCAGCAGTCCGCTAGCCCTAGGGACAGGGCAGAGCTATGGCTACACCTTC. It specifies CASSPLALGTGQSYGYTF.

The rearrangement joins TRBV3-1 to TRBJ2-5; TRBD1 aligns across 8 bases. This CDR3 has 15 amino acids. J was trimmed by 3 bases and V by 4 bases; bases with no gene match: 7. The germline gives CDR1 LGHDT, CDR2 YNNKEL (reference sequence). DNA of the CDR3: TGTGCCAGCAGCCGTAGGGACAGGAAGAAAGAGACCCAGTACTTC. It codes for CASSRRDRKKETQYF.

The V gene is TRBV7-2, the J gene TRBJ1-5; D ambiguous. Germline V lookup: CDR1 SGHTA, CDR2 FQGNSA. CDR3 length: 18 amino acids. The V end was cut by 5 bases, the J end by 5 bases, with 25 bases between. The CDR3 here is CASSHGVVKERADQPQHF. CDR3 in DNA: TGTGCCAGCAGCCACGGGGTAGTCAAAGAGAGAGCTGATCAGCCCCAGCATTTT.

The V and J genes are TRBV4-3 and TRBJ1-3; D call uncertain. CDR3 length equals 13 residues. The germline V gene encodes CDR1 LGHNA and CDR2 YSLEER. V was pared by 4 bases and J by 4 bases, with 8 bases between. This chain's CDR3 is CASSPRVGNTIYF. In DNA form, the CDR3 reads TGCGCCAGCAGCCCACGTGTCGGAAACACCATATATTTT.

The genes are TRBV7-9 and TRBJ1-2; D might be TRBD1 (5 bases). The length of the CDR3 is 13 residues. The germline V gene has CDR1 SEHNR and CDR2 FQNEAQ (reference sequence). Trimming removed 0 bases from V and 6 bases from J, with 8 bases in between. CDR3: CASSLAPGDGYTF. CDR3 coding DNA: TGTGCCAGCAGCTTAGCGCCGGGGGATGGCTACACCTTC.

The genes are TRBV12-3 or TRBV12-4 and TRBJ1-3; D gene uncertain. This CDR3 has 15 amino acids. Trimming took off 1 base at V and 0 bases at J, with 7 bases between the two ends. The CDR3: CASSLGYDSGNTIYF. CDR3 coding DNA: TGTGCCAGCAGTTTAGGGTACGACTCTGGAAACACCATATATTTT.